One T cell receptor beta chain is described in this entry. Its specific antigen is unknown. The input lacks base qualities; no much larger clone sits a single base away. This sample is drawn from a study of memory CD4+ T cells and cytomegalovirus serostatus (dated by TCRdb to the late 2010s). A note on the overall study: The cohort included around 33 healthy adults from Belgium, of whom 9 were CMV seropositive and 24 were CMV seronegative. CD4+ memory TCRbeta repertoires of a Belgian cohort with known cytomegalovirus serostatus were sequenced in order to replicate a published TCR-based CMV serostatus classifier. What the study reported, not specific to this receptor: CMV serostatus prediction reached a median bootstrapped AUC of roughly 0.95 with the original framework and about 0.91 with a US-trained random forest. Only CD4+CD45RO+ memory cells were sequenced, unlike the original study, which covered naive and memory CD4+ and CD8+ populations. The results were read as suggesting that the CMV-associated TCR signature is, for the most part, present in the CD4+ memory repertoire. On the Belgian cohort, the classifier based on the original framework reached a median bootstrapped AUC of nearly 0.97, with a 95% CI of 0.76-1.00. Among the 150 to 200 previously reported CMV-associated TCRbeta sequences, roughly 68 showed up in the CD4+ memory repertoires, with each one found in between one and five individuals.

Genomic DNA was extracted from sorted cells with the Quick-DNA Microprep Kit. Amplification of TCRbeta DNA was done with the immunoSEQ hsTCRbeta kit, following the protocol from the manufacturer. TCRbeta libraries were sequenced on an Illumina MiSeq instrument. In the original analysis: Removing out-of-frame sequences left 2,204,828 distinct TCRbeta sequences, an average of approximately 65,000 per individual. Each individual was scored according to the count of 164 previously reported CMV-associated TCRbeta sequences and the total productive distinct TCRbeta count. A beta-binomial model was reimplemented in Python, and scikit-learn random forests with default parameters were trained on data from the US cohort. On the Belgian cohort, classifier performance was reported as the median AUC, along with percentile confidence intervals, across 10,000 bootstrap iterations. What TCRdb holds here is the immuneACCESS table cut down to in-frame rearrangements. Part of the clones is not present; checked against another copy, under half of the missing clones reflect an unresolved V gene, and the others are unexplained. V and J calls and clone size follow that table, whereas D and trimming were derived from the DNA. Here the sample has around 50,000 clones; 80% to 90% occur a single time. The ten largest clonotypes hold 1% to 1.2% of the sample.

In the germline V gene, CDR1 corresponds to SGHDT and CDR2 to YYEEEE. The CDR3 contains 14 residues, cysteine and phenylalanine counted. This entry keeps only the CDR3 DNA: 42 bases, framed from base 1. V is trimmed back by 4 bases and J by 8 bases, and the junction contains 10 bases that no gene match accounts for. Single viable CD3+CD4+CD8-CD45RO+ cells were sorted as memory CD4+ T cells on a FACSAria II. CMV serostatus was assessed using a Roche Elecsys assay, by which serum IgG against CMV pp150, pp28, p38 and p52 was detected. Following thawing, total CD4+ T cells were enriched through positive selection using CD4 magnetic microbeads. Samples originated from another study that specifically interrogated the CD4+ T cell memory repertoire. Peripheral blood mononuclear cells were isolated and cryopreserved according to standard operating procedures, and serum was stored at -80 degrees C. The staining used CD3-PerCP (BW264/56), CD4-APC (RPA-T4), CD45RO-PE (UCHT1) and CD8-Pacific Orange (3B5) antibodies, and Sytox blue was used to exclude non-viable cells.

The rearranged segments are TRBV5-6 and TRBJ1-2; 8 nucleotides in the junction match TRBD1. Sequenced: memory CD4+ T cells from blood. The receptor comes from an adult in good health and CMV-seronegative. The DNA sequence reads TGTGCCAGCAGCCTGATTGGACAGGGAGAAGGCTACACCTTC. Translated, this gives CASSLIGQGEGYTF.